This T cell receptor beta chain is from a study of regulatory and conventional T cells in RAG deficiency (dated by TCRdb to about 2017). About the investigation overall: High-throughput TCR beta sequencing was used to compare the repertoire diversity and composition of Treg, conventional CD4+ and CD8+ T cells between RAG-deficient patients and healthy controls.

Overall results and qualifications from the work: Some T-cell subset analyses were not performed for some subjects. Compared with controls, Omenn syndrome and CID/AS patients had around 92-fold fewer unique TCR beta sequences in Treg cells, but only approximately 9.7-fold fewer in the other subsets. Sorted CD25-high CD127-low cells from Omenn syndrome patients may represent peripherally activated cells rather than bona fide Treg cells. Compared with control T-cell subpopulations, RAG-deficient patients had much lower Shannon entropy and higher Simpson indices. Shorter CDR3 lengths were found in all patient T-cell subsets, and >85% Treg-Tconv repertoire overlap at nucleotide and amino acid level was observed in Omenn syndrome patients.

Libraries were constructed by the immunoSEQ multiplex PCR assay. Rearranged TCR beta chain products were amplified from the genomic DNA of sorted T-cell subsets and were then sequenced. The authors' analysis ran thus. Shannon entropy and Simpson indices were used to measure how diverse the repertoire of productive TCR beta rearrangements was. To assess clonal expansion, the frequencies of the 100 most abundant productive TCR beta clonotypes were added up as a share of total reads. A self-reactivity index based on amino acid usage at CDR3beta positions 6 and 7 was applied to the TRB repertoires. Two-way ANOVA was applied to the repertoire analyses, whereas Student t or Mann-Whitney tests were applied to the flow cytometric analyses. TCRdb took this table from immuneACCESS and kept in-frame rearrangements with V and J called. Such tables lack part of the clones; where checked against another copy, unresolved V genes explain under half of the gap, and the rest is unexplained. V and J calls and clone size are those listed in that table; D and trimming were worked out from the DNA. Recorded for this sample are more than 35,000 clones; 85% to 90% of them occurred a single time. The biggest ten clones account for 0.51% of the sample.

Concerning this clone: Which antigen it targets is not known. Base-call qualities are not available, and no considerably larger clone is one nucleotide away.

CDR1 and CDR2, per the germline V gene (reference sequence), are SEHNR and FQNEAQ. The trim is 1 base for V and 3 bases for J, with a gap of 10 bases between the germline ends. The CDR3 spans 16 residues, from the cysteine through the phenylalanine. The sequence is cut down to CDR3 DNA, 48 bases in frame from base 1. Before genomic DNA extraction, conventional CD4+ T cells were isolated from blood as CD25-low CD127-high cells. About 8 healthy control donors were used as the comparison group for repertoire analyses. The sample was also linked to a second study, of regulatory T cells. From that second study: The multiplex PCR relied on 52 forward TRBV primers and 13 reverse TRBJ primers, and amplification bias was corrected through assay-based and computational methods. Patient repertoires showed restricted unique TRB V-J pairs and skewed V and J gene usage, most marked in regulatory T cells. Between CD3G-deficient patients and healthy controls, the study compared T-cell receptor beta repertoires in sorted regulatory T cells, conventional CD4+ T cells and CD8+ T cells. Peripheral blood mononuclear cells were isolated by Ficoll density separation. Within the immunoSEQ assay, multiplex PCR amplified rearranged TRB loci from genomic DNA. TRB amplicons were sequenced using an Illumina HiSeq platform. Raw sequences were error-filtered and aligned to reference gene sequences by custom algorithms and were subsequently analyzed with the immunoSEQ online tools. Frequencies of productive and nonproductive TRB rearrangements were assessed among unique sequences as well as among total sequences. Prism software was used to run t tests, Mann-Whitney tests or two-way ANOVA for comparisons between groups.

The chain is made from TRBV7-9 and TRBJ1-6; a tentative D match to TRBD1 spans 6 bases. Material for sequencing was CD4+ effector T cells sorted from blood. This receptor was identified in a human donor in good health. The CDR3 has the sequence CASSLDRRGYNSPLHF. The nucleotide sequence is TGTGCCAGCAGCTTAGATCGCAGGGGCTATAATTCACCCCTCCACTTT.